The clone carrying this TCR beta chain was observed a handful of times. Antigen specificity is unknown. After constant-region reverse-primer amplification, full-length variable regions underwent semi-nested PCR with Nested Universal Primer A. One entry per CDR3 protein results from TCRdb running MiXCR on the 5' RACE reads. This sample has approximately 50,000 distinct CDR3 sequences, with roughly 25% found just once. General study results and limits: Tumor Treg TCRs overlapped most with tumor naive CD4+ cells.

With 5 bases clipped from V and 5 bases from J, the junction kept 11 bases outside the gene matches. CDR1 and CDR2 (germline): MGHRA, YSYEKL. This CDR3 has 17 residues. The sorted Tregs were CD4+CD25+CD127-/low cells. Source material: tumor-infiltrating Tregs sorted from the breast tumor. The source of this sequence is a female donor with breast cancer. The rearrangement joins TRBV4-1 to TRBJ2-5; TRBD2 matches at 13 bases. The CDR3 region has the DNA TGCGCCAGCAGCAAAGGGGGACTAGCGGGAACGGGGGAGACCCAGTACTTC. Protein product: CASSKGGLAGTGETQYF.